This T cell receptor (beta chain) was recorded in a study of response to subunit inactivated influenza vaccine. Notes on the study in general: Each seasonal influenza vaccination, the authors suggested, recruits few new T cells.

TCRdb reanalysed the RT-PCR reads using MiXCR and keeps one entry per CDR3 protein. The sample has roughly 500,000 distinct CDR3 sequences, 15% to 20% seen once; the top ten hold around 3%. In the case of this clonotype: What it binds is not known.

The clonotype was recovered from a man aged 45 to 75 who received an inactivated influenza vaccine. This specimen consisted of CD4+ T cells sorted from PBMCs, obtained around 25 months after vaccination.

As DNA, the CDR3 is TGTGCCAGCAGCCAAGATACCCAGCGGGGTGGCGAGCAGTACTTC. Amino acids: CASSQDTQRGGEQYF. The gene calls are TRBV3-1 and TRBJ2-7; the match to TRBD2 covers 7 bases. Trimming took 0 bases from V and 6 from J; bases not matched to a gene: 8. Germline CDR1 LGHDT, CDR2 YNNKEL (reference sequence). This CDR3 is 15 amino acids long.